This T cell receptor (beta chain) was captured in a study of HIV-infected patients and healthy controls. Findings of the study overall: In healthy controls, MAIT alpha CDR3s were common; in HIV+ repertoires, severely depleted.

This clonotype was observed a handful of times. Its matching antigen is unknown. All unsorted peripheral T cells were captured because whole blood was used without fractionation. cDNA was made from 500 ng RNA using alpha and beta constant primers. Separate chain-specific third strand synthesis with multiplexing indices produced the alpha and beta libraries. A 5' RACE adapter with a random hexamer and the SP2 primer site was joined to cDNA. TCRdb reprocessed the 5' RACE reads with MiXCR, giving one entry per CDR3 protein. The data show some 10,000 distinct CDR3 sequences, with roughly 5.8% seen just once and over 7% held by the top ten. In germline, CDR1 is SGHDT, CDR2 YYEEEE. The CDR3 contains 14 residues. V was pared by 1 base and J by 2 bases, with 2 bases of the junction left unmatched.

The TCR sequence derives from an adult in good health. The chain employs TRBV5-6 and TRBJ2-5, with 7 bases fitting TRBD2. Sequencing input: blood. The CDR3, as DNA: TGTGCCAGCAGCTTGCGAGCGGGACAAGAGACCCAGTACTTC. Translation: CASSLRAGQETQYF.